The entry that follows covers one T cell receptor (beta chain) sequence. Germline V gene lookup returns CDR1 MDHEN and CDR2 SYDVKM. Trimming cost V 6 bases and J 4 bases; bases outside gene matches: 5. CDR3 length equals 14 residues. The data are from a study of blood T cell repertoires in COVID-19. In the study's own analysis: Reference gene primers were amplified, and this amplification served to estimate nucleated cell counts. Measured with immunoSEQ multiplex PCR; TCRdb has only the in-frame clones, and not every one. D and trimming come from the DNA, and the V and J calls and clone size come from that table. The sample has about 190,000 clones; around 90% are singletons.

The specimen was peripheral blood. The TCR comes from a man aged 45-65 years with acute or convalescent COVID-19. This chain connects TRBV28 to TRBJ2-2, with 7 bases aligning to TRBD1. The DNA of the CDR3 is TGTGCCAGCAGATGGGGACAGCGCACCGGGGAGCTGTTTTTT. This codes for CASRWGQRTGELFF.